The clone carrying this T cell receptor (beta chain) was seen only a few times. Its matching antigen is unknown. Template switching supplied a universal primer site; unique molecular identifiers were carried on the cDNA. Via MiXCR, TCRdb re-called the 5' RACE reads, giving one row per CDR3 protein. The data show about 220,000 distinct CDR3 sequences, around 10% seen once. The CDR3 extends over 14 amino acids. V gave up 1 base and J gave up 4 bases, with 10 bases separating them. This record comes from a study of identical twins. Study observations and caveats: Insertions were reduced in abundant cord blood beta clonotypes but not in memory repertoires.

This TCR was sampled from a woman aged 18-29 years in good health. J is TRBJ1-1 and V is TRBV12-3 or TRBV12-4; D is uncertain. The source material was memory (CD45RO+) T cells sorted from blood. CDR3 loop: CASSLGSRGTEAFF. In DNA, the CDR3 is TGTGCCAGCAGTTTAGGGTCCCGAGGCACTGAAGCTTTCTTT.